This T cell receptor beta chain comes out of a study of cytomegalovirus exposure and HLA in healthy donors. Study-wide context: Among the approximately 400 genotyped donors, more than 70% were placed in the Caucasian-associated ancestry cluster.

This CDR3 contains 14 residues. CDR1 is SGDLS and CDR2 is YYNGEE in the germline V gene. V lost 3 bases, J lost 4 bases, and 3 bases stayed unmatched. Regarding this clone: What it recognizes is unknown.

Study observations and caveats: TCR beta chain V- and J-gene trimming was linked, in a later analysis, to a missense variant in DCLRE1C. Indistinguishability led to the exclusion of some V segments, TRBV6-2 and TRBV6-3 included.

It was with 60 Vbeta and 13 Jbeta primers that the PCR ran. In the study's own analysis: Roughly 10 million shared chains were among around 80 million unique TCR beta chains counted in a later analysis. Generated by immunoSEQ multiplex PCR, the TCRdb table keeps only in-frame clones and is missing some. From that table come the V and J calls and clone size; the DNA was used to work out D and trimming. The table has 150,000 to 200,000 clones, more than 60% seen once. The rearrangement uses TRBV9 and TRBJ2-2, with TRBD1 matching over 7 bases. This receptor was identified in a man younger than 45 in good health and CMV-seropositive. Sequencing used PBMCs. CDR3 residues: CASSETGSTGELFF. The CDR3 DNA reads TGTGCCAGCAGCGAGACAGGGTCCACCGGGGAGCTGTTTTTT.